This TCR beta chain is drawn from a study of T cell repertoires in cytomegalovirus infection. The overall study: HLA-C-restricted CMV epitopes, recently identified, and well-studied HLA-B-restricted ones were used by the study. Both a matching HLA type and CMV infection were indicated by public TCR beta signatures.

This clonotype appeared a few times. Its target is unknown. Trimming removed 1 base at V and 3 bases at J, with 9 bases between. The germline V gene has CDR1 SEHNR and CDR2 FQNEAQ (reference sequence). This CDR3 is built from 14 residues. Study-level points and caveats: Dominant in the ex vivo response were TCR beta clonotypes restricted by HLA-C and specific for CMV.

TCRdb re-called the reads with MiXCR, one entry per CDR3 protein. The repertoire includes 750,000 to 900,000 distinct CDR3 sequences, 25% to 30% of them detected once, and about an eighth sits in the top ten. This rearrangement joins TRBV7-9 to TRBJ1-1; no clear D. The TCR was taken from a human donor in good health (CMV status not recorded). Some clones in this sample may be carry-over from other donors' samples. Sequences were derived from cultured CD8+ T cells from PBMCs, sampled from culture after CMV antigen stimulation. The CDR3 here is CASSLVLVYTEAFF. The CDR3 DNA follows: TGTGCCAGCAGCTTAGTTCTGGTTTACACTGAAGCTTTCTTT.